Following are 18 T cell receptor beta chains from one sample sequenced in a study of blood T cell repertoires in COVID-19. Measured with immunoSEQ multiplex PCR; TCRdb has only the in-frame clones, and not every one. The sample shows a few hundred thousand clones, approximately 90% of them seen only once. The sample consisted of PBMCs or T cells enriched from blood (not recorded which). These receptors were taken from a woman between 45 and 65 years old who had recovered from COVID-19.

The CDR3 region has the DNA TGTGCCAGCAGCCCTGACAGGGTTCTCCTCCCCTACGAGCAGTACTTC. Encoded protein: CASSPDRVLLPYEQYF. The V gene is TRBV28, the J gene TRBJ2-7; TRBD1 matches 7 bases. This CDR3 is built from 16 residues. The V and J ends lost 6 bases and 2 bases, in that order; junction bases with no gene match: 13. Germline V gene lookup returns CDR1 MDHEN and CDR2 SYDVKM.

J is TRBJ2-1 and V is TRBV5-5; the D gene is possibly TRBD2 (5 bases). Trimming shortened V by 4 bases and J by 8 bases, and 16 bases separated the two germline ends. Germline assignment: CDR1 SGHKS and CDR2 YYEKEE (reference sequence). CDR3 length: 14 amino acids. The CDR3 spells CASSPSGFWDEQFF. DNA of the CDR3: TGTGCCAGCAGCCCTTCGGGGTTTTGGGATGAGCAGTTCTTC.

The J gene is TRBJ2-2, the V gene TRBV7-2; no clear D gene. Germline CDR1 is SGHTA and CDR2 is FQGNSA. The CDR3 length is 13 residues. V dropped 2 bases and J dropped 6 bases, with 7 bases sitting between them. The CDR3 sequence is CASSLLSAGELFF. The CDR3 nucleotides read TGTGCCAGCAGCTTATTGTCCGCCGGGGAGCTGTTTTTT.

The rearrangement uses TRBV27 and TRBJ1-1; 7 bases are shared with TRBD1. Trimming cost V 8 bases and J 7 bases; bases outside gene matches: 7. The CDR3 consists of 12 residues. Germline assignment: CDR1 MNHEY and CDR2 SMNVEV (reference sequence). CDR3 DNA sequence: TGTGCCAGCGCTAAGGGGGCGGGTGAAGCTTTCTTT. As protein: CASAKGAGEAFF.

The chain joins TRBV19 to TRBJ1-2; 11 bases match TRBD1. Germline V lookup: CDR1 LNHDA, CDR2 SQIVND (reference sequence). The CDR3 covers 14 residues. V shed 7 bases, J shed 2 bases, and the junction held 3 bases outside the gene matches. The CDR3 is CASNRDRGNYGYTF. The CDR3 DNA sequence: TGTGCCAGTAATCGGGACAGGGGGAACTATGGCTACACCTTC.

The V call is TRBV18, the J call TRBJ2-1; D not certain. The CDR3 totals 13 residues. The V gene lost 3 bases and the J gene lost 9 bases, with 12 bases spanning the gap. Germline V gene sequence: CDR1 KGHSH, CDR2 LQKENI. Written as DNA, the CDR3 is TGTGCCAGCTCACCCCCGGTATCTGGTGAGCAGTTCTTC. Protein: CASSPPVSGEQFF.

This chain uses TRBV3-1 (or the pseudogene TRBV3-2) with TRBJ1-1; TRBD1 is a possible D gene (5 bases). Trimming removed 10 bases at V and 1 base at J, with 16 bases between. Germline V gene sequence: CDR1 LGHDT, CDR2 YNNKEL (reference sequence). The CDR3 sequence is 14 residues long. The DNA of the CDR3 is TGTGCCACCTCTAGGGGCTCCGAGAACACTGAAGCTTTCTTT. This codes for CATSRGSENTEAFF.

The count of this clone is one. The chain combines TRBV2 with TRBJ1-1; TRBD1 might be the D (6 bases). CDR3 length: 17 residues. V was shortened by 0 bases and J by 4 bases, with 18 bases between the two germline ends. Germline values: CDR1 SNHLY, CDR2 FYNNEI. The CDR3: CASSEAAGEGYGTEAFF. CDR3 nucleotide sequence: TGTGCCAGCAGTGAAGCGGCAGGGGAGGGTTACGGCACTGAAGCTTTCTTT.

V usage is TRBV25-1 and J usage is TRBJ2-3; no clear D gene. Trimming removed 3 bases at V and 4 bases at J, with 8 bases between. The CDR3 sequence is 13 residues long. Germline CDR1 MGHDK, CDR2 SYGVNS. The CDR3 DNA follows: TGTGCCAGCAGTGAGCCCGGAGCAGATACGCAGTATTTT. This translates into CASSEPGADTQYF.

The chain couples TRBV10-2 to TRBJ1-1; D unclear. The CDR3 is made up of 13 amino acids. CDR1 WSHSY and CDR2 SAAADI come from the germline V gene. Trimming left V 3 bases short and J 5 bases short, with 10 bases between. DNA of the CDR3: TGCGCCAGCAGTGATGAGGGTCGGACTGAAGCTTTCTTT. Amino acids: CASSDEGRTEAFF.

The rearrangement joins TRBV9 to TRBJ1-6; D may be TRBD1 (6 bases). Germline V gene sequence: CDR1 SGDLS, CDR2 YYNGEE. The CDR3 is 16 amino acids. Trimming stripped 3 bases from V and 5 bases from J, with 15 bases between. Here the CDR3 DNA reads TGTGCCAGCAGCGAGCGACAGGTTGTAGATAATTCACCCCTCCACTTT. Translating it yields CASSERQVVDNSPLHF.

This chain uses TRBV19 with TRBJ1-5; D gene unclear. The V and J ends lost 3 bases and 6 bases respectively, with 9 bases between them. This CDR3 is built from 13 residues. Germline CDR1 is LNHDA and CDR2 is SQIVND (reference sequence). CDR3 residues: CASSIMSGQPQHF. The CDR3 nucleotides read TGTGCCAGTAGTATCATGTCGGGTCAGCCCCAGCATTTT.

V usage is TRBV2 and J usage is TRBJ2-1; the match to TRBD2 covers 8 bases. After removal of 4 bases from V and 1 base from J, the junction contained 3 bases not matched to a gene. Germline V gene lookup returns CDR1 SNHLY and CDR2 FYNNEI. CDR3 length equals 15 residues. In DNA, the CDR3 is TGTGCCAGCAGTGTGGCGGGGGGATCCTACAATGAGCAGTTCTTC. Its protein product is CASSVAGGSYNEQFF.

The rearrangement uses TRBV5-1 and TRBJ2-5; 10 bases agree with TRBD1. Unmatched junction bases numbered 8, after V lost 2 bases and J lost 1 base. Germline values: CDR1 SGHRS, CDR2 YFSETQ. CDR3 length: 17 amino acids. CDR3 loop: CASSFLGTGATQETQYF. CDR3 coding DNA: TGCGCCAGCAGCTTTCTGGGGACAGGGGCCACCCAAGAGACCCAGTACTTC.

The CDR3 bases are TGTGCCAGCAGCCCCGGGACAGGGTTCGGCACTGAAGCTTTCTTT. Residues: CASSPGTGFGTEAFF. The gene calls are TRBV2 and TRBJ1-1; 9 bases map to TRBD1. This CDR3 region has 15 residues. The germline V gene has CDR1 SNHLY and CDR2 FYNNEI. After removal of 6 bases from V and 4 bases from J, the junction contained 9 bases not matched to a gene.

The chain links TRBV12-5 to TRBJ1-3, with 9 bases that match TRBD1. Germline V gives CDR1 LGHNT, CDR2 FRNRAP. The CDR3 runs 14 residues. V trimming: 5 bases; J trimming: 2 bases; junction bases outside the gene matches: 1. CDR3 bases: TGTGCTAGTGGTCGGACAGGGGCTGGAAACACCATATATTTT. Translated, it gives CASGRTGAGNTIYF.

This chain connects TRBV7-2 to TRBJ1-6; D perhaps matches TRBD1 (6 bases). The germline V and J ends were trimmed by 5 bases and 7 bases, with 12 bases remaining between them. Germline CDR1 is SGHTA and CDR2 is FQGNSA. This CDR3 is 14 amino acids long. The CDR3 sequence: CASSLPQGNSPLHF. The CDR3 DNA follows: TGTGCCAGCAGCCTGCCACAGGGCAATTCACCCCTCCACTTT.

The chain uses TRBV5-1 and TRBJ2-5; TRBD2 matches at 11 bases. The V gene end was trimmed by 3 bases and the J gene end by 5 bases; junction bases not matched to a gene: 6. The CDR3 has 15 residues. From germline, CDR1 is SGHRS and CDR2 YFSETQ. The CDR3 nucleotides are TGCGCCAGCAGCTCAACTAGCGGGGGTTTGGAGACCCAGTACTTC. Its protein is CASSSTSGGLETQYF.